Listed below are T cell receptor beta chains from one sample, sequenced in a study of CD8 T cells in ankylosing spondylitis. From the 5' RACE reads, TCRdb called clonotypes with MiXCR, one entry per CDR3 protein. The data hold 350,000 or so distinct CDR3 sequences, with 11% observed a single time. Sequenced input: blood, either unsorted or a sorted T cell fraction (not recorded which). The receptors stem from a female donor with ankylosing spondylitis or in good health (not recorded which). Each CDR3 is given with its conserved first and last residue. A D gene is named only where the DNA matches it firmly. Size tells how often a clone was seen (once, few, many) or the class of an expanded clone, and some rows leave it out.

>TRBJ2-1|TRBV11-1|-|-
CASSSLGGGLEVPYNEQFF
TGTGCCAGCAGCTCCCTAGGGGGGGGGCTAGAGGTCCCCTACAATGAGCAGTTCTTC
>TRBJ2-3|TRBV20-1|-|-
CCARDFSVADPDTQYF
TGCTGTGCTAGAGATTTTAGCGTTGCGGACCCAGATACGCAGTATTTT
>TRBJ2-3|TRBV29-1|few|-
CSVGDWSDTQYF
TGCAGCGTTGGGGACTGGTCAGATACGCAGTATTTT
>TRBJ2-3|TRBV6-1|-|-
CASRGDGPDTQYF
TGTGCCAGCAGGGGGGACGGTCCAGATACGCAGTATTTT
>TRBJ2-3|TRBV28|many|TRBD1
CASSPTGLGTQYF
TGTGCCAGCAGTCCGACAGGGTTAGGTACGCAGTATTTT
>TRBJ2-3|TRBV6-1|many|TRBD2
CASSGGWADTQYF
TGTGCCAGCTCGGGGGGGTGGGCAGATACGCAGTATTTT
>TRBJ1-1|TRBV27|few|-
CASSLRAGNTEAFF
TGTGCCAGCAGTTTAAGGGCGGGGAACACTGAAGCTTTCTTT
>TRBJ2-5|TRBV20-1|many|TRBD1
CSASPGTAKETQYF
TGCAGTGCTAGCCCCGGGACAGCTAAAGAGACCCAGTACTTC
>TRBJ1-1|TRBV12-3/TRBV12-4|many|-
CASSLDGTNTEAFF
TGTGCCAGCAGTCTGGACGGAACAAACACTGAAGCTTTCTTT
>TRBJ2-7|TRBV18|few|-
CASSPGTGPREQYF
TGTGCCAGCTCACCCGGGACCGGGCCCCGCGAGCAGTACTTC
>TRBJ2-6|TRBV12-3/TRBV12-4|-|-
CASKTRDGPSGANVLTF
TGTGCCAGCAAGACGCGGGACGGTCCCTCTGGGGCCAACGTCCTGACTTTC
>TRBJ2-3|TRBV20-1|many|TRBD2
CSATIAGRGDTQYF
TGCAGTGCTACCATAGCGGGCAGAGGGGATACGCAGTATTTT
>TRBJ1-3|TRBV24-1|many|-
CATSAGDSGNTIYF
TGTGCCACCAGTGCGGGGGATTCTGGAAACACCATATATTTT
>TRBJ1-1|TRBV11-2|few|-
CASSLLGRTVLKNTEAFF
TGTGCCAGCAGCTTACTCGGACGGACGGTCCTGAAGAACACTGAAGCTTTCTTT
>TRBJ1-2|TRBV29-1|-|TRBD1
CSVDTTGGYGYTF
TGCAGCGTTGACACGACAGGGGGCTATGGCTACACCTTC
>TRBJ2-3|TRBV27|-|TRBD2
CASSRLAGEVGDTQYF
TGTGCCAGCAGCCGACTAGCGGGAGAGGTCGGAGATACGCAGTATTTT
>TRBJ2-1|TRBV29-1|few|TRBD2
CSVERLTSGATYNEQFF
TGCAGCGTTGAGCGGCTGACTAGCGGAGCTACCTACAATGAGCAGTTCTTC
>TRBJ2-3|TRBV18|-|-
CASSPNGGTSDTQYF
TGTGCCAGCTCACCCAATGGGGGTACCTCGGATACGCAGTATTTT
>TRBJ2-2|TRBV18|few|-
CASSPLSGPNTGELFF
TGTGCCAGCTCACCATTGTCGGGACCGAACACCGGGGAGCTGTTTTTT
>TRBJ2-3|TRBV5-1|many|-
CASSTENRRQDTQYF
TGCGCCAGCAGCACCGAAAACAGGCGGCAAGATACGCAGTATTTT
>TRBJ2-1|TRBV5-1|many|-
CASSPTGSSYNEQFF
TGCGCCAGCAGCCCGACGGGGAGCTCCTACAATGAGCAGTTCTTC
>TRBJ2-5|TRBV5-1|many|-
CASSPGPMETQYF
TGCGCCAGCAGCCCCGGACCGATGGAGACCCAGTACTTC
>TRBJ1-5|TRBV29-1|many|-
CSVSDGVSNQPQHF
TGCAGCGTTTCCGACGGGGTAAGCAATCAGCCCCAGCATTTT
>TRBJ1-2|TRBV5-1|many|TRBD1
CASSWDRVLNYGYTF
TGCGCCAGCAGCTGGGACAGGGTACTAAACTATGGCTACACCTTC
>TRBJ2-4|TRBV20-1|many|TRBD1
CSARDRAKNIQYF
TGCAGTGCTAGGGACAGGGCCAAAAACATTCAGTACTTC
>TRBJ2-2|TRBV11-1|few|TRBD2
CASSARGSGRGSITGELFF
TGTGCCAGCAGCGCCCGGGGTTCGGGGCGGGGGAGCATCACCGGGGAGCTGTTTTTT
>TRBJ1-1|TRBV9|many|-
CASSVDAGEAFF
TGTGCCAGCAGCGTAGACGCCGGTGAAGCTTTCTTT
>TRBJ2-5|TRBV28|many|-
CASSSFRKDSGKTQYF
TGTGCCAGCAGTTCTTTTCGAAAGGACAGTGGGAAGACCCAGTACTTC
>TRBJ2-6|TRBV27|-|-
CATLRHSGANVLTF
TGTGCCACACTTAGGCACTCTGGGGCCAACGTCCTGACTTTC
>TRBJ1-6|TRBV5-1|many|TRBD1
CASNRQGNDNSPLHF
TGCGCCAGCAATCGACAGGGGAATGATAATTCACCCCTCCACTTT
>TRBJ1-2|TRBV7-9|-|-
CASSPDGAGKSYGYTF
TGTGCCAGCAGCCCGGACGGGGCGGGGAAAAGCTATGGCTACACCTTC
>TRBJ2-1|TRBV11-2|few|TRBD2
CASTSSGTSGRHEQFF
TGTGCCAGCACCAGTAGTGGGACTAGCGGGAGGCATGAGCAGTTCTTC